Listed below are T cell receptor beta chains from one sample, sequenced in a study of T cell responses to AZD1222 COVID-19 vaccine. Using immunoSEQ multiplex PCR, the repertoire was profiled, and TCRdb retains in-frame clones only, with some absent. The data contain some 88,000 clones, about 91% of them singletons. The starting material was peripheral blood, obtained on day 0 of AZD1222 vaccination. The receptors here all came from an adult in good health. CDR3s include the opening cysteine and the closing phenylalanine or tryptophan. A D gene is named only where the DNA matches it firmly. For some rows the clone size is stated as once, few or many, or as a class when expanded; others skip it.

abundance | j_gene | d_gene | v_gene | CDR3aa | CDR3nt
NA | TRBJ1-3 | TRBD1 | TRBV9 | CASSGTGAGNTIYF | TGTGCCAGCAGCGGAACAGGGGCTGGAAACACCATATATTTT
NA | TRBJ2-7 | TRBD1 | TRBV19 | CASSPGQGNEQYF | TGTGCCAGTAGCCCGGGACAGGGGAACGAGCAGTACTTC
NA | TRBJ1-2 | TRBD1 | TRBV3-1/TRBV3-2 | CASSQDRTGPSYTF | TGTGCCAGCAGCCAAGATCGGACAGGTCCTAGCTACACCTTC
once | TRBJ1-5 | TRBD1 | TRBV2 | CASSGTGGNQPQHF | TGTGCCAGCAGCGGGACAGGGGGCAATCAGCCCCAGCATTTT
NA | TRBJ1-2 | NA | TRBV2 | CASSEKPGVGYGYTF | TGTGCCAGCAGTGAAAAGCCAGGGGTGGGCTATGGCTACACCTTC
NA | TRBJ1-2 | NA | TRBV6-5 | CASSYGQLQGYTF | TGTGCCAGCAGTTACGGACAGTTACAGGGCTACACCTTC
NA | TRBJ2-7 | TRBD1 | TRBV6-4 | CASSDRGREYEQYF | TGTGCCAGCAGTGACAGGGGGCGAGAATACGAGCAGTACTTC
NA | TRBJ2-3 | NA | TRBV9 | CASTLAELGSDTQYF | TGTGCCAGCACCCTCGCAGAGCTTGGTTCAGATACGCAGTATTTT
NA | TRBJ2-7 | NA | TRBV28 | CATGLGYEQYF | TGTGCCACCGGGTTGGGCTACGAGCAGTACTTC
NA | TRBJ1-1 | TRBD1 | TRBV7-9 | CASSRTGLNTEAFF | TGTGCCAGCAGCCGGACAGGGTTAAACACTGAAGCTTTCTTT
NA | TRBJ1-3 | TRBD1 | TRBV28 | CASSTRGGNTIYF | TGTGCCAGCAGCACCAGGGGGGGAAACACCATATATTTT
few | TRBJ1-6 | NA | TRBV30 | CAWHSGPDNSPLHF | TGTGCCTGGCACTCGGGACCGGATAATTCACCCCTCCACTTT
NA | TRBJ2-1 | TRBD2 | TRBV10-3 | CAISESWTSGGRLDEQFF | TGTGCCATCAGTGAGTCGTGGACTAGCGGGGGTCGTTTGGATGAGCAGTTCTTC
NA | TRBJ1-1 | NA | TRBV5-1 | CASGIQGSNTEAFF | TGCGCCAGCGGTATACAGGGCTCGAACACTGAAGCTTTCTTT
NA | TRBJ2-5 | NA | TRBV7-6 | CASSGTYGEETQYF | TGTGCCAGCAGCGGTACCTACGGGGAGGAGACCCAGTACTTC
NA | TRBJ1-2 | NA | TRBV25-1 | CASRDHYGYTF | TGTGCCAGCAGGGACCACTATGGCTACACCTTC
NA | TRBJ1-1 | NA | TRBV29-1 | CSVWTDLNTEAFF | TGCAGCGTGTGGACAGACTTGAACACTGAAGCTTTCTTT
NA | TRBJ2-7 | TRBD1 | TRBV30 | CAWSGPPGQGADEQYF | TGTGCCTGGAGCGGACCCCCGGGACAGGGGGCAGACGAGCAGTACTTC
NA | TRBJ2-3 | NA | TRBV6-5 | CASVGQFRDTQYF | TGTGCCAGCGTAGGACAGTTTAGAGATACGCAGTATTTT
NA | TRBJ1-4 | TRBD1 | TRBV7-9 | CASSFGQGREKLFF | TGTGCCAGCAGCTTTGGACAGGGAAGGGAAAAACTGTTTTTT
NA | TRBJ2-1 | NA | TRBV7-3 | CASSSTRGEQFF | TGTGCCAGCAGCTCGACCCGGGGTGAGCAGTTCTTC
few | TRBJ1-1 | NA | TRBV18 | CASSLGNPNTEAFF | TGTGCCAGCTCACTTGGTAACCCGAACACTGAAGCTTTCTTT
NA | TRBJ2-3 | NA | TRBV6-5 | CASPGLITDTQYF | TGTGCCAGCCCAGGACTAATCACAGATACGCAGTATTTT
NA | TRBJ2-7 | NA | TRBV12-5 | CASGLVLGQGPHEQYF | TGTGCTAGTGGTTTGGTACTCGGGCAGGGCCCCCACGAGCAGTACTTC
NA | TRBJ1-1 | NA | TRBV6-5 | CASTPGQTNTEAFF | TGTGCCAGCACCCCGGGGCAAACGAACACTGAAGCTTTCTTT
NA | TRBJ2-7 | TRBD2 | TRBV7-9 | CASSLVGGRGEQYF | TGTGCCAGCAGCTTAGTTGGCGGGAGAGGCGAGCAGTACTTC
NA | TRBJ1-4 | NA | TRBV7-7 | CASSLGVGEKLFF | TGTGCCAGCAGCTTGGGGGTGGGTGAAAAACTGTTTTTT
NA | TRBJ2-5 | NA | TRBV2 | CASKQGKETQYF | TGTGCCAGCAAACAGGGAAAAGAGACCCAGTACTTC
NA | TRBJ1-2 | TRBD1 | TRBV28 | CASSSNGQGNYGYTF | TGTGCCAGCAGTTCTAACGGACAGGGGAACTATGGCTACACCTTC
NA | TRBJ2-3 | NA | TRBV9 | CASSVESYTDTQYF | TGTGCCAGCAGCGTAGAGAGTTACACAGATACGCAGTATTTT
NA | TRBJ1-6 | TRBD1 | TRBV30 | CAWIPSPGTANSPLHF | TGTGCCTGGATCCCCTCGCCCGGGACAGCTAATTCACCCCTCCACTTT
NA | TRBJ2-7 | NA | TRBV18 | CASSPPSPGEQYF | TGTGCCAGCTCACCACCGTCACCGGGGGAGCAGTACTTC
once | TRBJ1-2 | TRBD1 | TRBV2 | CASSLEGQGAIGYTF | TGTGCCAGCAGTCTAGAGGGACAGGGGGCTATTGGCTACACCTTC
NA | TRBJ2-7 | TRBD1 | TRBV9 | CASSVGQGASYEQYF | TGTGCCAGCAGCGTCGGACAGGGGGCCTCCTACGAGCAGTACTTC
NA | TRBJ1-1 | TRBD1 | TRBV5-6 | CASSFFSGQGFTEAFF | TGTGCCAGCAGCTTCTTCTCGGGACAGGGGTTCACTGAAGCTTTCTTT
NA | TRBJ2-1 | NA | TRBV28 | CASRPGVNEQFF | TGTGCTTCCCGGCCCGGGGTCAATGAGCAGTTCTTC
NA | TRBJ1-1 | NA | TRBV25-1 | CASSLNRGAMNTEAFF | TGTGCCAGCAGTTTAAACCGGGGCGCAATGAACACTGAAGCTTTCTTT
NA | TRBJ2-7 | TRBD2 | TRBV5-1 | CASSLAPYREVSEQYF | TGCGCCAGCAGCTTGGCCCCCTACCGGGAGGTTTCCGAGCAGTACTTC
NA | TRBJ2-7 | NA | TRBV12-3/TRBV12-4 | CASSLTFGHEQYF | TGTGCCAGCAGTTTAACGTTCGGACACGAGCAGTACTTC
NA | TRBJ1-2 | NA | TRBV12-3/TRBV12-4 | CASSRIGNYGYTF | TGTGCCAGCAGCCGGATAGGTAACTATGGCTACACCTTC
NA | TRBJ1-5 | TRBD1 | TRBV4-1 | CASSQEAGGVQPQHF | TGCGCCAGCAGCCAAGAAGCAGGGGGCGTGCAGCCCCAGCATTTT
NA | TRBJ2-2 | TRBD1 | TRBV9 | CASSSRPGQGPLNTGELFF | TGTGCCAGCAGCTCCCGGCCAGGACAGGGCCCACTGAACACCGGGGAGCTGTTTTTT
NA | TRBJ1-4 | NA | TRBV2 | CASGEASYEKLFF | TGTGCCAGTGGGGAGGCGTCTTATGAAAAACTGTTTTTT
NA | TRBJ1-2 | TRBD1 | TRBV19 | CASRDLPGQGAYGYTF | TGTGCCAGTAGAGACTTGCCAGGCCAGGGGGCCTATGGCTACACCTTC
NA | TRBJ2-2 | NA | TRBV28 | CASRTSNTGELFF | TGTGCCAGCAGGACTTCCAACACCGGGGAGCTGTTTTTT